A few counts support the clone carrying this T cell receptor (beta chain). What it binds is not known. Because the CDR3's place on the DNA is in doubt, the DNA is left out and the CDR3 is given as listed by TCRdb. The second PCR ran roughly 7 to 12 cycles with a sample-barcoded 5' primer and J-beta primers. TCRdb used MiXCR to reprocess the 5' RACE reads, holding one entry per CDR3 protein. The sample has around 1.5 million distinct CDR3 sequences, roughly 40% seen once. This specimen comes from a study of blood T cells in healthy people across ages. Study-wide context: Template-switching capture recovered about one barcoded beta molecule per two T cells. Study-level findings and limits: Using unsorted PBMCs precluded a conclusive naive versus antigen-experienced comparison.

In germline, CDR1 is MNHEY, CDR2 SVGEGT. Including both end residues, the CDR3 is 14 amino acids long. This rearrangement joins TRBV6-2 or TRBV6-3 to TRBJ2-7; TRBD2, the table's D call, lacks a check against the DNA. This TCR was sampled from a woman between 18 and 29 years old in good health. The sequenced sample was blood. The CDR3: CASSFRGPSSGQYF.